This entry is about one T cell receptor (beta chain). The germline V gene has CDR1 MNHNY and CDR2 SVGAGI (reference sequence). The CDR3 extends over 13 amino acids. V lost 2 bases, J lost 4 bases, and 8 bases lay in between. Via MiXCR, TCRdb re-called the 5' RACE reads, giving one row per CDR3 protein. The table records hundreds of thousands of distinct CDR3 sequences, less than 20% of them present only once. The data belong to a study of T cells after yellow fever vaccination. Here the sequenced sample was PBMCs, taken 5 to 6 days after the first yellow fever vaccination. The gene calls are TRBV6-6 and TRBJ1-2; D is unclear. This receptor was identified in a young man who received the YFV17D yellow fever vaccine. The DNA of the CDR3 is TGTGCCAGCAGTTACCCTAGTCTCTATGGCTACACCTTC. This codes for CASSYPSLYGYTF.